These 27 T cell receptor beta chains originate from one sample sequenced in a study of blood T cell repertoires in COVID-19. This table comes from immunoSEQ multiplex PCR, and its TCRdb copy is limited to in-frame clones, with some not included. The top ten clones hold about 1.5% of a sample with hundreds of thousands of clones, more than 75% of them seen once. The sequencing sample was made of PBMCs or T cells enriched from blood (not recorded which). The source of these receptors is a woman aged 45 to 65 who had recovered from COVID-19.

J is TRBJ1-5 and V is TRBV7-2, with D unresolved. V was trimmed by 5 bases and J by 6 bases, leaving 17 bases between them. Germline V gives CDR1 SGHTA, CDR2 FQGNSA. CDR3 length: 15 residues. The CDR3 region is CASSLVGEGSQPQHF. The CDR3, as DNA: TGTGCCAGCAGCCTGGTGGGTGAGGGATCTCAGCCCCAGCATTTT.

The J gene is TRBJ2-5, the V gene TRBV7-2; the match to TRBD2 covers 11 bases. V gave up 5 bases and J gave up 5 bases; unmatched junction bases: 7. Germline CDR1 SGHTA, CDR2 FQGNSA. This CDR3 is 15 amino acids long. CDR3 amino acids: CASSTFSGRDETQYF. The CDR3 DNA is TGTGCCAGCAGCACCTTTAGCGGGAGGGATGAGACCCAGTACTTC.

The chain carries TRBV9 and TRBJ2-1, with 9 bases identical to TRBD2. The germline V gene encodes CDR1 SGDLS and CDR2 YYNGEE. This CDR3 comprises 17 residues. V was clipped by 4 bases and J by 2 bases; unmatched bases: 10. The CDR3 nucleotides are TGTGCCAGCAGCCCGAGGGGGGCTAGCGGGACCTACAATGAGCAGTTCTTC. The encoded protein is CASSPRGASGTYNEQFF.

This chain connects TRBV6-1 to TRBJ2-7, with 10 bases matching TRBD2. CDR3 size: 15 residues. Germline-derived CDR1 and CDR2 are MNHNS and SASEGT. Trimming took 2 bases from V and 1 from J; bases not matched to a gene: 2. The CDR3 nucleotides read TGTGCCAGCAGTGAATTTAGCGGGGGGTCCTACGAGCAGTACTTC. Its translation: CASSEFSGGSYEQYF.

This chain uses TRBV6-5 with TRBJ2-1; 9 nucleotides match TRBD2. Germline trimming cut 0 bases from V and 6 bases from J; bases unmatched to any gene: 6. The CDR3 has 16 residues. Germline loops: CDR1 MNHEY, CDR2 SVGAGI. In DNA, the CDR3 is TGTGCCAGCAGTTACTCCCCGGGACTAGCTAGCAATGAGCAGTTCTTC. Amino acid sequence: CASSYSPGLASNEQFF.

The chain carries TRBV28 and TRBJ2-3; D gene uncertain. V was trimmed by 7 bases and J by 2 bases, leaving 7 bases between them. The CDR3 length is 12 residues. Germline CDR1 reads MDHEN; CDR2 reads SYDVKM. The CDR3 region is CASIGPTDTQYF. CDR3 nucleotides: TGTGCCAGCATTGGGCCCACAGATACGCAGTATTTT.

The V gene is TRBV28, the J gene TRBJ2-7, with TRBD2 matching over 9 bases. V shed 4 bases and J 5 bases; nucleotides not matched to a gene: 0. This CDR3 has 12 amino acids. The germline CDR1 and CDR2 sequences are MDHEN and SYDVKM. CDR3 DNA sequence: TGTGCCAGCAGTTCTAGCGGGAACGAGCAGTACTTC. This gives the protein CASSSSGNEQYF. Using reference TRBV28 and TRBJ2-7 for the parts outside the CDR3, the full variable domain is DVKVTQSSRYLVKRTGEKVFLECVQDMDHENMFWYRQDPGLGLRLIYFSYDVKMKEKGDIPEGYSVSREKKERFSLILESASTNQTSMYLCASSSSGNEQYFGPGTRLTVT.

This clone was counted once. The genes are TRBV7-9 and TRBJ2-7; 7 bases match TRBD1. The V segment lost 4 bases and the J segment 4 bases; nucleotides outside the gene matches: 10. Germline CDR1 is SEHNR and CDR2 is FQNEAQ (reference sequence). CDR3 size: 15 residues. In nucleotides, the CDR3 is TGTGCCAGCAGCTCACCGGACAGGCAGGAATACGAGCAGTACTTC. Encoded protein: CASSSPDRQEYEQYF.

This chain uses TRBV14 with TRBJ2-3; perhaps TRBD2 as D (5 bases). Germline CDR1 SGHDN, CDR2 FVKESK. Trimming left V 9 bases short and J 3 bases short, with 13 bases between. The CDR3 is 13 residues long. The CDR3 coding sequence is TGTGCCAGAAGATGGCGCGGGACAGATACGCAGTATTTT. Translated: CARRWRGTDTQYF.

The V call is TRBV2, the J call TRBJ1-1; 8 nucleotides align to TRBD1. The CDR3 extends over 12 amino acids. The V and J ends lost 9 bases and 3 bases, in that order; junction bases with no gene match: 3. Per germline, CDR1 SNHLY and CDR2 FYNNEI. The CDR3 bases are TGTGCCAGGACAGGGGATGACACTGAAGCTTTCTTT. The encoded protein is CARTGDDTEAFF.

The table lists this clone with a few counts. The chain couples TRBV24-1 to TRBJ1-5, with D perhaps TRBD1 (5 bases). This CDR3 is built from 14 residues. The germline CDR1 and CDR2 sequences are KGHDR and SFDVKD. V dropped 7 bases and J dropped 2 bases, with 11 bases sitting between them. The CDR3 bases are TGTGCCACCAGGGCCGGGGGAGGCAATCAGCCCCAGCATTTT. Translation gives CATRAGGGNQPQHF.

This clone was observed a few times. CDR3 sequence (DNA): TGCGCCAGCCGGCGGACAGGGGGCGCGGGGTTGGTTGAAGAGACCCAGTACTTC. As protein: CASRRTGGAGLVEETQYF. The J gene is TRBJ2-5, the V gene TRBV5-1; 11 positions agree with TRBD1. Germline V gives CDR1 SGHRS, CDR2 YFSETQ. Trimming cost V 7 bases and J 3 bases; bases outside gene matches: 17. The CDR3 runs 18 residues. The full variable domain, rest sourced from reference TRBV5-1 and TRBJ2-5, is KAGVTQTPRYLIKTRGQQVTLSCSPISGHRSVSWYQQTPGQGLQFLFEYFSETQRNKGNFPGRFSGRQFSNSRSEMNVSTLELGDSALYLCASRRTGGAGLVEETQYFGPGTRLLVL.

The chain uses TRBV29-1 and TRBJ2-1, with TRBD2 matching 11 bases. The V gene's germline CDR1 is SQVTM and CDR2 ANQGSEA. V gave up 6 bases and J gave up 0 bases; unmatched junction bases: 13. The CDR3 length is 18 residues. In DNA form, the CDR3 reads TGCAGCGTCGTGACTAGCGGGATCTTCGTCCCCTCCTACAATGAGCAGTTCTTC. Translating it yields CSVVTSGIFVPSYNEQFF.

This clone was seen a handful of times. This chain joins TRBV7-9 and TRBJ1-2, with unresolved D. The V end was cut by 2 bases, the J end by 1 base, with 11 bases between. The CDR3 has 15 amino acids. Germline values: CDR1 SEHNR, CDR2 FQNEAQ (reference sequence). CDR3 region: CASSLSPEHNYGYTF. DNA for the CDR3: TGTGCCAGCAGCTTAAGTCCAGAACATAACTATGGCTACACCTTC.

The chain links TRBV4-2 to TRBJ1-2; D might be TRBD1 (6 bases). The CDR3 totals 17 residues. V lost 4 bases, J lost 4 bases, and 22 bases lay in between. The germline V gene has CDR1 LGHNA and CDR2 YNFKEQ. CDR3 amino acids: CASSRGGNEIDSYGYTF. CDR3 DNA sequence: TGTGCCAGCAGCCGCGGGGGCAACGAAATTGATTCCTATGGCTACACCTTC.

V usage is TRBV11-2 and J usage is TRBJ2-2, with D possibly TRBD2 on 5 matching bases. The V end was cut by 4 bases, the J end by 4 bases, with 19 bases between. The CDR3 is made up of 17 amino acids. The germline CDR1 and CDR2 sequences are SGHAT and FQNNGV. The CDR3, as DNA: TGTGCCAGCAGCTCCCGCGGAGGTACGGGGTTCACCGGGGAGCTGTTTTTT. It codes for CASSSRGGTGFTGELFF.

The V gene is TRBV10-2, the J gene TRBJ1-5, with D possibly being TRBD1 (6 bases). Germline V gene data show CDR1 as WSHSY and CDR2 as SAAADI. Trimming took off 3 bases at V and 1 base at J, with 10 bases between the two ends. The CDR3 contains 15 residues. CDR3 nucleotide sequence: TGCGCCAGCAGTGATTGGGACACAAGCAATCAGCCCCAGCATTTT. It yields the protein CASSDWDTSNQPQHF.

This chain connects TRBV19 to TRBJ1-5; D gene uncertain. The CDR3 loop spans 12 amino acids. Germline V gene sequence: CDR1 LNHDA, CDR2 SQIVND (reference sequence). Trimming took off 5 bases at V and 9 bases at J, with 11 bases between the two ends. The CDR3 protein is CASSETVGPQHF. CDR3 DNA sequence: TGTGCCAGTAGTGAAACAGTGGGGCCCCAGCATTTT.

The chain links TRBV27 to TRBJ2-5; 8 bases agree with TRBD1. The CDR3 length is 14 residues. V lost 5 bases, J lost 5 bases, and 7 bases stayed unmatched. Germline CDR1 and CDR2: MNHEY and SMNVEV (reference sequence). The CDR3 spells CASSNDRGVETQYF. CDR3 DNA: TGTGCCAGCAGTAACGACAGGGGAGTGGAGACCCAGTACTTC.

The chain employs TRBV5-4 and TRBJ1-2; D is possibly TRBD1 (5 bases). The CDR3 is made up of 13 amino acids. In germline, CDR1 is SGHNT, CDR2 YYREEE (reference sequence). Deletions cut 4 bases from V and 6 bases from J, with 13 bases between. The CDR3 sequence is CASSLSRADGYTF. CDR3 in DNA: TGTGCCAGCAGCCTGAGCAGGGCCGATGGCTACACCTTC.

In this sample, this clone turned up once. Here the CDR3 reads CASSFNPSKGYTF. CDR3 bases: TGTGCCAGCAGCTTTAACCCCTCTAAGGGCTACACCTTC. The chain recombines TRBV5-5 with TRBJ1-2; no firm D call. The CDR3 is made up of 13 amino acids. V was pared by 2 bases and J by 8 bases, with 13 bases between. Germline lookup yields CDR1 SGHKS and CDR2 YYEKEE (reference sequence).

Turning to this clone: The germline gene is not matched at one end of the junction; a read error may be the cause. The chain carries TRBV19 and TRBJ2-1; 10 nucleotides align to TRBD2. The CDR3 totals 16 residues. Germline values: CDR1 LNHDA, CDR2 SQIVND (reference sequence). Here the CDR3 DNA reads TGTGCCAGTAGCATAGCTAGCGGGGGCCGACACAATGAGCAGTTCTTC. The encoded protein is CASSIASGGRHNEQFF.

Only a few counts were recorded for this clone. The V gene is TRBV2, the J gene TRBJ1-5; D gene uncertain. The CDR3 has 14 residues. CDR1 is SNHLY, CDR2 FYNNEI, per germline. Trimming shortened V by 4 bases and J by 2 bases, and 9 bases separated the two germline ends. In DNA, the CDR3 is TGTGCCAGCAGTGTTTCCTTTGGCAATCAGCCCCAGCATTTT. Translating it yields CASSVSFGNQPQHF.

The rearrangement joins TRBV3-1 (or the pseudogene TRBV3-2) to TRBJ2-1, with 9 bases lining up with TRBD1. CDR1 is LGHDT and CDR2 is YNNKEL in the germline V gene (reference sequence). The V segment lost 4 bases and the J segment 5 bases; nucleotides outside the gene matches: 12. CDR3 length: 17 residues. CDR3 amino acids: CASSLQAGTGMDNEQFF. In DNA, the CDR3 is TGTGCCAGCAGCCTCCAGGCCGGGACAGGGATGGACAATGAGCAGTTCTTC.

DNA for the CDR3: TGTGCCAGCAGCTTAACTAGCGGTTCCTACGAGCAGTACTTC. Translating it yields CASSLTSGSYEQYF. The chain uses TRBV7-9 and TRBJ2-7; 8 bases are a match to TRBD2. Per the germline V gene, CDR1 is SEHNR and CDR2 is FQNEAQ (reference sequence). The CDR3 covers 14 residues. Trimming removed 2 bases from V and 1 base from J; junction bases left unmatched: 1.

This rearrangement joins TRBV23-1 to TRBJ2-1; 9 positions agree with TRBD2. Being an ORF, TRBV23-1 has a function that is uncertain. This CDR3 comprises 16 residues. Germline trimming cut 2 bases from V and 2 bases from J; bases unmatched to any gene: 4. The CDR3 reads CASSQASGIAYNEQFF. CDR3 coding DNA: TGCGCCAGCAGTCAAGCTAGCGGGATAGCCTACAATGAGCAGTTCTTC.

The V and J genes are TRBV4-1 and TRBJ1-3; D unclear. From germline, CDR1 is MGHRA and CDR2 YSYEKL. CDR3 size: 17 residues. Trimming shortened V by 3 bases and J by 0 bases, and 15 bases separated the two germline ends. The DNA of the CDR3 is TGCGCCAGCAGCCAGACTAAAACACCAGACTCTGGAAACACCATATATTTT. It is translated as CASSQTKTPDSGNTIYF.